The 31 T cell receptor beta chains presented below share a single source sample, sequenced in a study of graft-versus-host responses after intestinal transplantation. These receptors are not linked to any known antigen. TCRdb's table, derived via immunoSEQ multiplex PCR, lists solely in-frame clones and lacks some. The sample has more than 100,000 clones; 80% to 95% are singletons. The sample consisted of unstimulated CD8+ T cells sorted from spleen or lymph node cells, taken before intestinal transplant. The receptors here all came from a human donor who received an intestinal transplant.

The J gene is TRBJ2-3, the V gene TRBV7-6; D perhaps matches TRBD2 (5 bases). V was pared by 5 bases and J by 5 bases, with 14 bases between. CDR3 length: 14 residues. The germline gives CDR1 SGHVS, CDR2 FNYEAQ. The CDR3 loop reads CASSPWTSRDTQYF. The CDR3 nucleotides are TGTGCCAGCAGCCCTTGGACTTCGAGAGATACGCAGTATTTT.

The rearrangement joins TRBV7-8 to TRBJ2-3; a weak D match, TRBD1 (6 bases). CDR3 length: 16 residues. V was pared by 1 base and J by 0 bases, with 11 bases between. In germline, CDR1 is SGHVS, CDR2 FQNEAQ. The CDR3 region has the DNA TGTGCCAGCAGCTTAGGTACAGGGCTAAGCACAGATACGCAGTATTTT. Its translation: CASSLGTGLSTDTQYF.

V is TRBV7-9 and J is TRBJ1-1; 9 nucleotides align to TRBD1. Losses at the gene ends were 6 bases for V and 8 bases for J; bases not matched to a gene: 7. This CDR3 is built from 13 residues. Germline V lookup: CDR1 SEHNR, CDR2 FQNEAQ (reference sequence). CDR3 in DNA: TGTGCCAGCAGTACACAGGGGGCTGAGGAAGCTTTCTTT. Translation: CASSTQGAEEAFF.

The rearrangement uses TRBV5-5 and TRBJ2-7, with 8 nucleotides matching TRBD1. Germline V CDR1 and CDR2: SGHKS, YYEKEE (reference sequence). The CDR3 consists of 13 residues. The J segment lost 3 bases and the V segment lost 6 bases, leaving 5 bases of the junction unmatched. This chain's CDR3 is CASNQDRVYEQYF. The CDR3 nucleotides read TGTGCCAGCAATCAGGACAGGGTCTACGAGCAGTACTTC.

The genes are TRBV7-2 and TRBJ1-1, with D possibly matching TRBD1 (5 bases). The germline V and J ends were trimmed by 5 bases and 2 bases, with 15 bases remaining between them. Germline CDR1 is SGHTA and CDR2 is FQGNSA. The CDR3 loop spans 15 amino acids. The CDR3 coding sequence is TGTGCCAGCAGCCCTGGGGCGGGGAGAAACACTGAAGCTTTCTTT. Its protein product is CASSPGAGRNTEAFF.

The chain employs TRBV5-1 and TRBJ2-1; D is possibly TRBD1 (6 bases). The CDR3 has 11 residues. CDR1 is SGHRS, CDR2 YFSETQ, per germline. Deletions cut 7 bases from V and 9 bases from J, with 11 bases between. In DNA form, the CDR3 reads TGCGCCAGCGGGGGCCGCGGTGAGCAGTTCTTC. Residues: CASGGRGEQFF.

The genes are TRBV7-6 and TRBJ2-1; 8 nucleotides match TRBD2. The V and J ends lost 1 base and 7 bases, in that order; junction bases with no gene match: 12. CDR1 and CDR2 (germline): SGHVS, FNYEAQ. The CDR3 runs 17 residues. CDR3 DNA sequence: TGTGCCAGCAGCTTAGACTACCCCGGGACTAGTTGGAATGAGCAGTTCTTC. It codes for CASSLDYPGTSWNEQFF.

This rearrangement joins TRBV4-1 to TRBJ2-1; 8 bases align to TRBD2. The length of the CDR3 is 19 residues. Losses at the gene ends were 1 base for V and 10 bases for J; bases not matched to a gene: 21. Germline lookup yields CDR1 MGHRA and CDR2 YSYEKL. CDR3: CASSQAGGIYLGIGNEQFF. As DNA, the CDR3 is TGCGCCAGCAGCCAAGCGGGGGGGATTTACCTAGGAATCGGGAACGAGCAGTTCTTC.

The CDR3 coding sequence is TGTGCCAGCAGCCTAACAGGGACAAATCAGCCCCAGCATTTT. Encoded protein: CASSLTGTNQPQHF. J is TRBJ1-5 and V is TRBV11-2; weak D call: TRBD1 (6 bases). The V and J ends lost 5 bases and 4 bases respectively, with 12 bases between them. Germline V CDR1 and CDR2: SGHAT, FQNNGV. The CDR3 is 14 amino acids.

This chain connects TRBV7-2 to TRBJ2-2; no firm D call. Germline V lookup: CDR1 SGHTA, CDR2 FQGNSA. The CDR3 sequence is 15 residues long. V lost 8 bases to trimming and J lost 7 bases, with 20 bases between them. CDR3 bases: TGTGCCAGCGGCCGTAAGGACGGATTCCTCGGGGAGCTGTTTTTT. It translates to CASGRKDGFLGELFF.

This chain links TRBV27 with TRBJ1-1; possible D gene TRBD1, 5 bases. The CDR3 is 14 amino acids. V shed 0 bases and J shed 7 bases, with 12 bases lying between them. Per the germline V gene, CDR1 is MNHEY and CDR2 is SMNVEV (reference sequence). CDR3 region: CASSLSGQGIEAFF. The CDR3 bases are TGTGCCAGCAGTTTATCCGGGCAGGGTATTGAAGCTTTCTTT.

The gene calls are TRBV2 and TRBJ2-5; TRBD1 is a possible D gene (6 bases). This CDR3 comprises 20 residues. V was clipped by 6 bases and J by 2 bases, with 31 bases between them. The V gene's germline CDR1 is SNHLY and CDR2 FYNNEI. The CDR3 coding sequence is TGTGCCAGCAGGGACCAATGGGGGCAGGCGGACGATTTCGCGCAAGAGACCCAGTACTTC. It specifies CASRDQWGQADDFAQETQYF.

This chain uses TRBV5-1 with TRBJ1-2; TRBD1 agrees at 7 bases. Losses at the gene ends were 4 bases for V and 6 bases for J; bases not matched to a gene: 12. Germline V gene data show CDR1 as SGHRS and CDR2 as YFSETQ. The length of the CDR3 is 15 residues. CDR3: CASSPGETGLDGYTF. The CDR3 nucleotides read TGCGCCAGCAGCCCGGGCGAGACAGGGCTGGATGGCTACACCTTC.

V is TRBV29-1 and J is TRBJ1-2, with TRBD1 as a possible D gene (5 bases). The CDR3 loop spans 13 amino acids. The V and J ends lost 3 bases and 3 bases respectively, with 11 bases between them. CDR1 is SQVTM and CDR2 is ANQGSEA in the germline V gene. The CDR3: CSVDPGDDYGYTF. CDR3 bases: TGCAGCGTTGACCCGGGGGACGACTATGGCTACACCTTC.

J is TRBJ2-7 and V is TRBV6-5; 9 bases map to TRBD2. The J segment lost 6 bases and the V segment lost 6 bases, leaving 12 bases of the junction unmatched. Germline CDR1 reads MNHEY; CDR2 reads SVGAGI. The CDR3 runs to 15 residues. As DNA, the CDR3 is TGTGCCAGCAGCCACCTCAGCGGGGGGCAGAGCGAGCAGTACTTC. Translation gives CASSHLSGGQSEQYF.

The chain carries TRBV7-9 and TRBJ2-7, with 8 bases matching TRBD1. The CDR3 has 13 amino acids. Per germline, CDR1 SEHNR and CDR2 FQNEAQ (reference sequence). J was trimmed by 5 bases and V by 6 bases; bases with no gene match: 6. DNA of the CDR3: TGTGCCAGCAGATACAGGGGGGAGGACGAGCAGTACTTC. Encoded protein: CASRYRGEDEQYF.

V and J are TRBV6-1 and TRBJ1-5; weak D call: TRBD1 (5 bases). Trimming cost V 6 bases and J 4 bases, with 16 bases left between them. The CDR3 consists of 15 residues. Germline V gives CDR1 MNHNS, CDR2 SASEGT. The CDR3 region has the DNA TGTGCCAGCAGCGATTACCGGGGCCCTAATCAGCCCCAGCATTTT. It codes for CASSDYRGPNQPQHF.

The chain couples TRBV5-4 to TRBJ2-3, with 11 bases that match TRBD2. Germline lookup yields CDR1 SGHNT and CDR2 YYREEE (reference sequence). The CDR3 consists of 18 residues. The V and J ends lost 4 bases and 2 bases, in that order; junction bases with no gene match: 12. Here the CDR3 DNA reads TGTGCCAGCAGCCCCACCGGGACTAGCGGTTACACCACAGATACGCAGTATTTT. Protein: CASSPTGTSGYTTDTQYF.

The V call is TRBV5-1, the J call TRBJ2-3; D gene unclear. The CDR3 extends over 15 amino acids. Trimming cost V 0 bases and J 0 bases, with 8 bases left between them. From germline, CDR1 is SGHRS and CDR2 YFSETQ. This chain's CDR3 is CASSLVGSSTDTQYF. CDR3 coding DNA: TGCGCCAGCAGCTTGGTGGGGTCTAGCACAGATACGCAGTATTTT. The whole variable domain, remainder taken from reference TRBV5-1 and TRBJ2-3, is KAGVTQTPRYLIKTRGQQVTLSCSPISGHRSVSWYQQTPGQGLQFLFEYFSETQRNKGNFPGRFSGRQFSNSRSEMNVSTLELGDSALYLCASSLVGSSTDTQYFGPGTRLTVL.

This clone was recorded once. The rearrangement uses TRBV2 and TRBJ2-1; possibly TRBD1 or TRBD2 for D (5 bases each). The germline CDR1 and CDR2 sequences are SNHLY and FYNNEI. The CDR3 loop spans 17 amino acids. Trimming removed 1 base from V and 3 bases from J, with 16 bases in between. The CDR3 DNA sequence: TGTGCCAGCAGTGAAGGGGTGGGGGTGAACTACTACAATGAGCAGTTCTTC. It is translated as CASSEGVGVNYYNEQFF. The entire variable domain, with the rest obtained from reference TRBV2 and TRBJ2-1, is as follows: EPEVTQTPSHQVTQMGQEVILRCVPISNHLYFYWYRQILGQKVEFLVSFYNNEISEKSEIFDDQFSVERPDGSNFTLKIRSTKLEDSAMYFCASSEGVGVNYYNEQFFGPGTRLTVL.

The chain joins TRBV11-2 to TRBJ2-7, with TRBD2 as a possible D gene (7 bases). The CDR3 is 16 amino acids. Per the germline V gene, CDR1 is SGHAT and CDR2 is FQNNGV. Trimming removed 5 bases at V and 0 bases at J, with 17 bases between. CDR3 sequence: CASSLGGALASYEQYF. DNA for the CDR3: TGTGCCAGCAGCCTAGGGGGGGCTCTGGCCTCCTACGAGCAGTACTTC.

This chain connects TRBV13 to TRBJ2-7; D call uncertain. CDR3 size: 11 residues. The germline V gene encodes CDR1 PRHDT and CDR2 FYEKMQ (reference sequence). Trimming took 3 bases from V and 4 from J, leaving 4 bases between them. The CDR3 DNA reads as TGTGCCAGCAGCTTTGGTTACGAGCAGTACTTC. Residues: CASSFGYEQYF.

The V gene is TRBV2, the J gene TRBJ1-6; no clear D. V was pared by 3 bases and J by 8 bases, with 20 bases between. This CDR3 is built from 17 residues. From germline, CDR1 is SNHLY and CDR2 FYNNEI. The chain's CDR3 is CASSDGPGGNPDSPLHF. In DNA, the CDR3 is TGTGCCAGCAGTGATGGGCCTGGCGGGAATCCCGATTCACCCCTCCACTTT.

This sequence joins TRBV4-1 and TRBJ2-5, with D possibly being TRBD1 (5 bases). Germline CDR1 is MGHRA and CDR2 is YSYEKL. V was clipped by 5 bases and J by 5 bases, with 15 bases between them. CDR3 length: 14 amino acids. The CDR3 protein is CASSYRAPGETQYF. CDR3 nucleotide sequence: TGCGCCAGCAGCTACCGGGCTCCAGGGGAGACCCAGTACTTC.

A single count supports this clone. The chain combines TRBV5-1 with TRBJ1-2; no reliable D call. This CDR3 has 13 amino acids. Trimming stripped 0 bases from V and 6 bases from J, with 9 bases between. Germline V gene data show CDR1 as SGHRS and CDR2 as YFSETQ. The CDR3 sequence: CASSLAVSHGYTF. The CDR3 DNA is TGCGCCAGCAGCTTGGCGGTCAGCCATGGCTACACCTTC.

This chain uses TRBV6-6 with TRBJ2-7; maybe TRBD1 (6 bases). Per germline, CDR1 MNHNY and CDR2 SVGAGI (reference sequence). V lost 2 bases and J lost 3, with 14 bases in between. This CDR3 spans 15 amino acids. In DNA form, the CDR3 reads TGTGCCAGCAGTTACACAGGGCCTTCGGACTACGAGCAGTACTTC. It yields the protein CASSYTGPSDYEQYF.

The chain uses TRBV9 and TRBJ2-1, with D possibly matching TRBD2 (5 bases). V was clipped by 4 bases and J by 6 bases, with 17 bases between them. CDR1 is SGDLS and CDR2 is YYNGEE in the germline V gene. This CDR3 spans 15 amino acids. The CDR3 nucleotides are TGTGCCAGCAGCCCGCGACATCAGGCGGGCAATGAGCAGTTCTTC. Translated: CASSPRHQAGNEQFF.

CDR3 loop: CASSSRRDRDTQYF. DNA for the CDR3: TGCGCCAGCAGCTCCCGTAGGGATCGAGATACGCAGTATTTT. The chain has TRBV5-1 and TRBJ2-3; D unresolved. Trimming removed 3 bases from V and 5 bases from J, with 13 bases in between. The CDR3 loop spans 14 amino acids. CDR1 and CDR2 from the germline V gene are SGHRS and YFSETQ.

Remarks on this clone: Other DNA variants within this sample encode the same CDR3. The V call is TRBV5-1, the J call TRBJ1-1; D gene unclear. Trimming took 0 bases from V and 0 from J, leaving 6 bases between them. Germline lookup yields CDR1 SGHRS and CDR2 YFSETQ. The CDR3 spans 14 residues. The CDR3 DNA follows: TGCGCCAGCAGCTTGGTCGACCTGAACACTGAAGCTTTCTTT. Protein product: CASSLVDLNTEAFF.

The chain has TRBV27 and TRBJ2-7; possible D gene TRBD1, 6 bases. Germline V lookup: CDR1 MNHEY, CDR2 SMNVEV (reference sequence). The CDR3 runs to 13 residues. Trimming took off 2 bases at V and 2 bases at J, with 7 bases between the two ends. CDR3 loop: CASSLTGPYEQYF. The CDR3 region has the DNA TGTGCCAGCAGTTTAACAGGGCCCTACGAGCAGTACTTC.

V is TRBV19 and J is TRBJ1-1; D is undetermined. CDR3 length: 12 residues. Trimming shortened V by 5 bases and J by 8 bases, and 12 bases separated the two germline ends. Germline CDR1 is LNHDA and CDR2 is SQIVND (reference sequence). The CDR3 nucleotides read TGTGCCAGTAGTCGCTGGCAACTAGAAGCTTTCTTT. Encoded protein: CASSRWQLEAFF.